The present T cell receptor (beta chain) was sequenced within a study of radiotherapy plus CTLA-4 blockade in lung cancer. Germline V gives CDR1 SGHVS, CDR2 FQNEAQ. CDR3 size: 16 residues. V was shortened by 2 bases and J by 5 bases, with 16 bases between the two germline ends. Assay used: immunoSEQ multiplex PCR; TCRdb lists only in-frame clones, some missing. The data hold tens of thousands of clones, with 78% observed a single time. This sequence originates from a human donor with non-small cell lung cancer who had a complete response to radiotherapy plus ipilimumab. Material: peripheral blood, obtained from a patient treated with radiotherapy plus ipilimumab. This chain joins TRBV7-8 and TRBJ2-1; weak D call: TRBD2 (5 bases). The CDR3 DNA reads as TGTGCCAGCAGCTTAACTTGGCTAGCAGATAACAATGAGCAGTTCTTC. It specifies CASSLTWLADNNEQFF.